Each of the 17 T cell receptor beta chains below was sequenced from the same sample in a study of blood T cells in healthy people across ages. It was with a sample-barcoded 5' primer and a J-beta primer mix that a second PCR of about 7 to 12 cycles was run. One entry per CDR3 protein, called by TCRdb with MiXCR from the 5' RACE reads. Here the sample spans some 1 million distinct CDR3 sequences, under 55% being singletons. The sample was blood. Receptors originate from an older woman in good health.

The CDR3 sequence is CASSFRLAAFSTDTQYF. DNA for the CDR3: TGTGCCAGCAGCTTTAGACTAGCGGCCTTTAGCACAGATACGCAGTATTTT. The rearrangement uses TRBV7-3 and TRBJ2-3, with 9 bases that match TRBD2. The CDR3 length is 17 residues. J was trimmed by 0 bases and V by 3 bases; bases with no gene match: 7. Germline V lookup: CDR1 SGHTA, CDR2 FQGTGA.

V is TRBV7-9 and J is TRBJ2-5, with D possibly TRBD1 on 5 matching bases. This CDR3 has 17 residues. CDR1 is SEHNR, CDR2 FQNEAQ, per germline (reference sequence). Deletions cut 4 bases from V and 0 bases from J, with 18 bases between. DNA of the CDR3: TGTGCCAGCAGCTCCCTACTGTGGGGCCCGTACCAAGAGACCCAGTACTTC. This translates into CASSSLLWGPYQETQYF.

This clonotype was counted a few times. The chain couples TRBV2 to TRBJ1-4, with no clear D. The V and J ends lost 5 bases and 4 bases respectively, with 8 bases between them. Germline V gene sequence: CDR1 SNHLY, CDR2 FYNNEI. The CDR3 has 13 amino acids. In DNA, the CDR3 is TGTGCCAGCAGTTCTGAGGATAATGAAAAACTGTTTTTT. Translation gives CASSSEDNEKLFF.

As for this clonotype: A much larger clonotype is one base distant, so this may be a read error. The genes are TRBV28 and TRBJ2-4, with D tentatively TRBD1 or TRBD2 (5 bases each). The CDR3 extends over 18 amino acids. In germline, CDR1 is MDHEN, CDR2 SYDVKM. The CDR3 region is CASSLLSGTTGRLNVQYF. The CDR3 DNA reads TGTGCCAGCAGTTTATTGTCCGGGACCACTGGTCGTTTAAACGTTCAGTACTTC. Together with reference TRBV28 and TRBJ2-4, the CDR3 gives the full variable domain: DVKVTQSSRYLVKRTGEKVFLECVQDMDHENMFWYRQDPGLGLRLIYFSYDVKMKEKGDIPEGYSVSREKKERFSLILESASTNQTSMYLCASSLLSGTTGRLNVQYFGAGTRLSVL.

CDR3 sequence (DNA): TGTGCCACCAGCAGAGAAGGAGGCCTCGGGAGCAATCAGCCCCAGCATTTT. Translating gives CATSREGGLGSNQPQHF. The rearrangement links TRBV15 to TRBJ1-5; unclear D gene. Germline V gene sequence: CDR1 LNHNV, CDR2 YYDKDF (reference sequence). The V and J ends lost 0 bases and 1 base respectively, with 13 bases between them. There are 17 residues in the CDR3.

The CDR3 sequence: CSVVGSGRAFEQYF. The CDR3, as DNA: TGCAGTGTGGTGGGGAGCGGGAGGGCCTTCGAGCAGTACTTC. The chain uses TRBV20-1 and TRBJ2-7; TRBD2 matches 10 bases. The CDR3 totals 14 residues. In germline, CDR1 is DFQATT, CDR2 SNEGSKA (reference sequence). Trimming cost V 7 bases and J 6 bases; bases outside gene matches: 12.

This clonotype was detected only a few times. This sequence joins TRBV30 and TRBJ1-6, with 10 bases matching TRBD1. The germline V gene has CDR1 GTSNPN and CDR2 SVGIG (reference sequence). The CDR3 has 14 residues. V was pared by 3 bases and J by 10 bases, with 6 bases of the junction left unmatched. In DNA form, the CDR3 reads TGTGCCTGGAGACGGGACAGGGGACGGTCACCCCTCCACTTT. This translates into CAWRRDRGRSPLHF.

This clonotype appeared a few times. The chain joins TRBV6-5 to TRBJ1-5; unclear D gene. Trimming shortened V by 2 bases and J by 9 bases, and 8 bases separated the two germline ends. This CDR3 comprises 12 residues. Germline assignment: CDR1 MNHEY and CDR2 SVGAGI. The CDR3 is CASSYMGGPQHF. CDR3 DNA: TGTGCCAGCAGTTACATGGGCGGGCCCCAGCATTTT.

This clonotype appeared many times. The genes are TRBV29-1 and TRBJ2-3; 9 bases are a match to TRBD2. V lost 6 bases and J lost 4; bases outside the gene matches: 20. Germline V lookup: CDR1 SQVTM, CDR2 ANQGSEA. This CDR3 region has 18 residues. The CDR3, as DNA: TGCAGCGTCAGACCCGGGACTAGCACGACTCGGGCCCCAGATACGCAGTATTTT. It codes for CSVRPGTSTTRAPDTQYF.

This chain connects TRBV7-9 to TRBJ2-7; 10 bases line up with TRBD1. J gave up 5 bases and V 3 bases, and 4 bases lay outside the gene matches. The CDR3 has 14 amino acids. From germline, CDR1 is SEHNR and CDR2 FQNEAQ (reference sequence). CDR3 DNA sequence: TGTGCCAGCAGCTTGGGACAGGGGTCCGACGAGCAGTACTTC. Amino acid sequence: CASSLGQGSDEQYF.

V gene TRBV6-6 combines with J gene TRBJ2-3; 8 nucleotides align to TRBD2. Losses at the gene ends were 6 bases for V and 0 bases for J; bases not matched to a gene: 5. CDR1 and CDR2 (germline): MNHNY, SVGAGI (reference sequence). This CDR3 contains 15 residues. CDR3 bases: TGTGCCAGCAGGGGGGCTAGCGGGAGCACAGATACGCAGTATTTT. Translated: CASRGASGSTDTQYF.

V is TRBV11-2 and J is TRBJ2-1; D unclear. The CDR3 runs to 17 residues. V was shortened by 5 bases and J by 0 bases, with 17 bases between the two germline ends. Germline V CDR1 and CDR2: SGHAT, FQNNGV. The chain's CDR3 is CASSPRQVRNSYNEQFF. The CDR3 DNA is TGTGCCAGCAGCCCGAGACAAGTCCGGAACTCCTACAATGAGCAGTTCTTC.

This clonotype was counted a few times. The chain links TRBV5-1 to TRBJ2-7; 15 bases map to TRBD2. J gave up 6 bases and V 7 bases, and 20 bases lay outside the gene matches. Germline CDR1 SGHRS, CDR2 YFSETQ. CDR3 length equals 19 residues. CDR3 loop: CASARRTSGRANLISEQYF. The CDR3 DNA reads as TGCGCCAGCGCCCGGAGGACTAGCGGGAGGGCCAATCTAATCTCCGAGCAGTACTTC. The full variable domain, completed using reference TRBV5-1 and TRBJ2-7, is KAGVTQTPRYLIKTRGQQVTLSCSPISGHRSVSWYQQTPGQGLQFLFEYFSETQRNKGNFPGRFSGRQFSNSRSEMNVSTLELGDSALYLCASARRTSGRANLISEQYFGPGTRLTVT.

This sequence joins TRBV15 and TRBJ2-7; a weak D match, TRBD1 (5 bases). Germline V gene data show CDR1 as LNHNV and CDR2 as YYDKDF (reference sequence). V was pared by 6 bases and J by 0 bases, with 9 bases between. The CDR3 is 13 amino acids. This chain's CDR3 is CATRKGPSYEQYF. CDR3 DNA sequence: TGTGCCACCAGGAAGGGGCCCTCCTACGAGCAGTACTTC. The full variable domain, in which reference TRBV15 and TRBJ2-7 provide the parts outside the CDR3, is DAMVIQNPRYQVTQFGKPVTLSCSQTLNHNVMYWYQQKSSQAPKLLFHYYDKDFNNEADTPDNFQSRRPNTSFCFLDIRSPGLGDTAMYLCATRKGPSYEQYFGPGTRLTVT.

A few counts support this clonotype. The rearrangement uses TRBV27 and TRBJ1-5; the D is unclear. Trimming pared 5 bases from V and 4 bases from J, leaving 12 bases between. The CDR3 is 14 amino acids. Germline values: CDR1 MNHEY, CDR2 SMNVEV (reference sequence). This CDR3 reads CASSPLDPNQPQHF. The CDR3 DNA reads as TGTGCCAGCAGTCCCTTAGATCCGAATCAGCCCCAGCATTTT.

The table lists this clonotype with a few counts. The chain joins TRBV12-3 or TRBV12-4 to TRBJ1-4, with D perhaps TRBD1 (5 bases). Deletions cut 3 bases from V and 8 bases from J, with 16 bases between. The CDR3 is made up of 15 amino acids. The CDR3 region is CASSFRSRVDEKLFF. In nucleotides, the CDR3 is TGTGCCAGCAGTTTCAGATCCAGGGTGGACGAAAAACTGTTTTTT.

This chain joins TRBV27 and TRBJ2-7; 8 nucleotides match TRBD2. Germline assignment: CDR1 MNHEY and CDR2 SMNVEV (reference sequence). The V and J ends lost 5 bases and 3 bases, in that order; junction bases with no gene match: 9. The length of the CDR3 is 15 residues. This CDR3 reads CASSPRGSGIYEQYF. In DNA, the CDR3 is TGTGCCAGCAGTCCCCGGGGTAGCGGGATCTACGAGCAGTACTTC.